The 20 T cell receptor beta chains in this list originate from one sample, sequenced in a study of sequential checkpoint blockade in melanoma. Using immunoSEQ multiplex PCR, the repertoire was profiled, and TCRdb retains in-frame clones only, with some absent. This sample has approximately 22,000 clones, with around 70% found just once. Described treatment: randomized to nivolumab then ipilimumab (arm A) or the reverse (arm B). The material sequenced was CD8+ T cells sorted from blood (inferred from file names), taken from a patient given nivolumab and ipilimumab in sequence. The receptor set was obtained from a human donor with melanoma.

This clone has a handful of counts. The chain recombines TRBV7-9 with TRBJ1-1; D unclear. CDR1 is SEHNR and CDR2 is FQNEAQ in the germline V gene (reference sequence). V gave up 2 bases and J gave up 10 bases, with 8 bases separating them. CDR3 length equals 11 residues. The CDR3 protein is CASSLSPRAFF. For the CDR3, the DNA is TGTGCCAGCAGCTTATCCCCGCGAGCTTTCTTT.

This clone appeared once. The chain joins TRBV4-2 to TRBJ2-7; 9 bases fit TRBD1. The germline V gene encodes CDR1 LGHNA and CDR2 YNFKEQ. There are 16 residues in the CDR3. The V gene end was trimmed by 0 bases and the J gene end by 6 bases; junction bases not matched to a gene: 9. The CDR3 nucleotides are TGTGCCAGCAGCCAAGAGTCGACAGGGGGTGGGTTCGAGCAGTACTTC. Protein: CASSQESTGGGFEQYF.

This clone was found once. The V call is TRBV5-1, the J call TRBJ1-6; D is undetermined. V lost 0 bases to trimming and J lost 7 bases, with 5 bases between them. From germline, CDR1 is SGHRS and CDR2 YFSETQ. The CDR3 extends over 13 amino acids. The CDR3 here is CASSLERNSPLHF. CDR3 nucleotides: TGCGCCAGCAGCTTGGAGAGGAATTCACCCCTCCACTTT. The complete variable domain, with remaining parts taken from reference TRBV5-1 and TRBJ1-6, reads KAGVTQTPRYLIKTRGQQVTLSCSPISGHRSVSWYQQTPGQGLQFLFEYFSETQRNKGNFPGRFSGRQFSNSRSEMNVSTLELGDSALYLCASSLERNSPLHFGNGTRLTVT.

This chain joins TRBV13 and TRBJ1-4; TRBD1 matches 8 bases. CDR3 length equals 16 residues. Unmatched junction bases numbered 7, after V lost 2 bases and J lost 5 bases. Germline CDR1 is PRHDT and CDR2 is FYEKMQ (reference sequence). The CDR3 nucleotides are TGTGCCAGCAGCTTACGAGGACAGGGAGGAAATGAAAAACTGTTTTTT. Translation: CASSLRGQGGNEKLFF.

The rearrangement uses TRBV27 and TRBJ1-2; D is unclear. This CDR3 has 15 residues. V was pared by 5 bases and J by 4 bases, with 17 bases between. Germline assignment: CDR1 MNHEY and CDR2 SMNVEV (reference sequence). The CDR3 is CASSPGIMSGYGYTF. The CDR3 nucleotides read TGTGCCAGCAGTCCCGGCATTATGTCGGGCTATGGCTACACCTTC.

The chain couples TRBV2 to TRBJ2-7; no firm D call. The CDR3 consists of 16 residues. Germline V gene sequence: CDR1 SNHLY, CDR2 FYNNEI. The V and J ends lost 0 bases and 4 bases respectively, with 16 bases between them. The CDR3 nucleotides are TGTGCCAGCAGTGAAGCTTCTGGGCTCCTTAGTTACGAGCAGTACGTC. Amino acid sequence: CASSEASGLLSYEQYV.

This clone appeared once. The rearrangement links TRBV6-5 to TRBJ2-7; 7 positions match TRBD1. The V gene's germline CDR1 is MNHEY and CDR2 SVGAGI. CDR3 size: 14 residues. V shed 7 bases, J shed 0 bases, and the junction held 6 bases outside the gene matches. The CDR3 coding sequence is TGTGCCAGCACCTTCCGGACAGGCTCCTACGAGCAGTACGTC. It translates to CASTFRTGSYEQYV.

CDR3 loop: CASSRGGEAETQYF. As DNA, the CDR3 is TGTGCCAGCAGCCGAGGGGGTGAAGCAGAGACCCAGTACTTC. The V and J genes are TRBV7-2 and TRBJ2-5; D is possibly TRBD1 (6 bases). The V gene's germline CDR1 is SGHTA and CDR2 FQGNSA. V dropped 5 bases and J dropped 4 bases, with 14 bases sitting between them. The CDR3 loop spans 14 amino acids.

The chain links TRBV9 to TRBJ2-7, with D perhaps TRBD2 (6 bases). Deletions cut 5 bases from V and 3 bases from J, with 12 bases between. This CDR3 comprises 13 residues. Germline V gene sequence: CDR1 SGDLS, CDR2 YYNGEE. The CDR3 nucleotides are TGTGCCAGCAGTGATCTTAGCGGCTACGAGCAGTACTTC. This encodes CASSDLSGYEQYF.

The chain couples TRBV28 to TRBJ2-5; D ambiguous. This CDR3 has 14 amino acids. Germline CDR1 is MDHEN and CDR2 is SYDVKM. Trimming removed 2 bases from V and 2 bases from J, with 9 bases in between. CDR3 loop: CASSLMAVQETQYF. The CDR3 coding sequence is TGTGCCAGCAGTTTAATGGCAGTTCAAGAGACCCAGTACTTC.

The chain links TRBV9 to TRBJ2-7; 8 nucleotides line up with TRBD2. Germline values: CDR1 SGDLS, CDR2 YYNGEE. The CDR3 length is 12 residues. V dropped 4 bases and J dropped 6; count of bases not matched to a gene: 3. DNA of the CDR3: TGTGCCAGCAGCCCGGGGGGGGGCGAGCAGTACTTC. Residues: CASSPGGGEQYF.

J is TRBJ1-1 and V is TRBV4-3, with TRBD1 matching 7 bases. CDR3 length equals 15 residues. The V gene end was trimmed by 4 bases and the J gene end by 4 bases; junction bases not matched to a gene: 9. The germline V gene has CDR1 LGHNA and CDR2 YSLEER. The CDR3 DNA reads TGCGCCAGCAGCCTTAGACAGGGTTCGGCCACTGAAGCTTTCTTT. This gives the protein CASSLRQGSATEAFF.

The V gene is TRBV4-1, the J gene TRBJ2-5; maybe TRBD2 (5 bases). CDR1 and CDR2 from the germline V gene are MGHRA and YSYEKL. CDR3 length equals 14 residues. V lost 0 bases, J lost 2 bases, and 7 bases lay in between. The CDR3, as DNA: TGCGCCAGCAGCCAAGATGAGGGTCAAGAGACCCAGTACTTC. Its translation is CASSQDEGQETQYF.

V usage is TRBV7-9 and J usage is TRBJ1-2; 8 bases map to TRBD1. Losses at the gene ends were 5 bases for V and 3 bases for J; bases not matched to a gene: 8. This CDR3 spans 15 amino acids. Germline V gene lookup returns CDR1 SEHNR and CDR2 FQNEAQ (reference sequence). The CDR3 loop is CASSPPPGGYYGYTF. CDR3 DNA: TGTGCCAGCAGCCCACCACCAGGGGGCTACTATGGCTACACCTTC.

This chain links TRBV27 with TRBJ2-5; maybe TRBD1 (5 bases). The ends were cut back, 5 bases at V and 7 bases at J, with 17 bases in the middle. This CDR3 comprises 14 residues. CDR1 and CDR2 from the germline V gene are MNHEY and SMNVEV (reference sequence). The CDR3 sequence is CASSIDSTPWTQYF. The CDR3 nucleotides are TGTGCCAGCAGTATCGACAGCACCCCATGGACCCAGTACTTC.

V is TRBV7-8 and J is TRBJ2-7; D is possibly TRBD2 (6 bases). CDR1 and CDR2 (germline): SGHVS, FQNEAQ. Deletions cut 1 base from V and 2 bases from J, with 12 bases between. The CDR3 is 15 residues long. The CDR3 bases are TGTGCCAGCAGCTTAGGACCGGGACTGGCCTACGAGCAGTACGTC. Translated: CASSLGPGLAYEQYV.

V and J are TRBV11-2 and TRBJ1-2; D may be TRBD1 (5 bases). V was shortened by 5 bases and J by 4 bases, with 17 bases between the two germline ends. The germline V gene encodes CDR1 SGHAT and CDR2 FQNNGV. This CDR3 is 15 amino acids long. The CDR3 coding sequence is TGTGCCAGCAGCCTCGACAGCCTCCTCCTCTATGGCTACACCTTC. This codes for CASSLDSLLLYGYTF.

This clone appeared a few times. The chain combines TRBV6-6 with TRBJ1-2, with 7 positions matching TRBD1. Losses at the gene ends were 4 bases for V and 4 bases for J; bases not matched to a gene: 9. The CDR3 is 15 residues long. The germline CDR1 and CDR2 sequences are MNHNY and SVGAGI (reference sequence). This CDR3 is CASSSLGQAGYGYTF. The CDR3 coding sequence is TGTGCCAGCAGTTCTCTCGGACAGGCGGGCTATGGCTACACCTTC.

The chain employs TRBV4-3 and TRBJ1-1; D remains ambiguous. The germline V gene has CDR1 LGHNA and CDR2 YSLEER. There are 15 residues in the CDR3. Trimming pared 1 base from V and 0 bases from J, leaving 9 bases between. Here the CDR3 DNA reads TGCGCCAGCAGCCAAGTTTCGTATATGAACACTGAAGCTTTCTTT. It encodes CASSQVSYMNTEAFF.

The chain combines TRBV2 with TRBJ2-3; TRBD2 matches at 9 bases. This CDR3 has 15 residues. The V gene end was trimmed by 7 bases and the J gene end by 0 bases; junction bases not matched to a gene: 5. The germline gives CDR1 SNHLY, CDR2 FYNNEI. The CDR3 here is CASKGGGGSTDTQYF. In DNA form, the CDR3 reads TGTGCCAGCAAGGGCGGGGGGGGCAGCACAGATACGCAGTATTTT.